This T cell receptor beta chain came from a study of CD8+CD57+ T cells in acquired aplastic anemia. It was patients with CD8+CD57+ cell expansion by flow cytometry who were chosen for sequencing. Template material for TCR beta VDJ and CDR3 profiling consisted of genomic DNA. From the reads, TCRdb called clonotypes with MiXCR, one entry per CDR3 protein. The top ten hold about 1.7% of the sample, which has around 200,000 distinct CDR3 sequences, roughly 50% seen once. V lost 1 base and J lost 8, with 11 bases in between. Germline lookup yields CDR1 KGHSH and CDR2 LQKENI. CDR3 length equals 13 residues.

This clonotype was sampled from a human donor with aplastic anemia. V is TRBV18 and J is TRBJ1-1; possible D gene TRBD1, 5 bases. The material sequenced was sorted CD4+, CD8+, or CD8+CD57+ T cells (not recorded which) from PBMCs. The CDR3 spells CASSPRPGPEAFF. Here the CDR3 DNA reads TGTGCCAGCTCACCACGTCCAGGGCCCGAAGCTTTCTTT.